This T cell receptor beta chain was documented in a study of T cells after yellow fever vaccination. TCRdb ran MiXCR on the 5' RACE reads and lists one entry per CDR3 protein. The table has about 330,000 distinct CDR3 sequences, 4.1% seen once. Losses at the gene ends were 7 bases for V and 6 bases for J; bases not matched to a gene: 5. This CDR3 spans 14 amino acids. Germline loops: CDR1 SGHTA, CDR2 FQGNSA. The receptor's source is a man aged 18 to 29 who received the YFV17D yellow fever vaccine. This chain connects TRBV7-2 to TRBJ1-6; 8 bases are shared with TRBD1. The material was PBMCs, obtained 5 days after the yellow fever booster vaccination. The CDR3 region has the DNA TGTGCCAGCAACCCAGGGGGCTCTAATTCACCCCTCCACTTT. Protein: CASNPGGSNSPLHF. Based on the CDR3 plus reference TRBV7-2 and TRBJ1-6, the full variable domain is GAGVSQSPSNKVTEKGKDVELRCDPISGHTALYWYRQSLGQGLEFLIYFQGNSAPDKSGLPSDRFSAERTGGSVSTLTIQRTQQEDSAVYLCASNPGGSNSPLHFGNGTRLTVT.